Reported below is one T cell receptor (beta chain). Its matching antigen is unknown. The sample originates from a study of OX40 agonist ivuxolimab in advanced cancers. Across the study: Earlier treatment with anti-PD-1, anti-PD-L1 or anti-CTLA-4 was permitted, and 35% to 45% had received some. Regarding the study as a whole: Both CD4+ and CD8+ T cell populations in blood had undergone clonal expansion by week 6 at 0.1 to 3.0 mg/kg.

With 6 bases removed from V and 2 bases from J, the gap between germline ends came to 14 bases. This CDR3 is 15 amino acids long. The germline CDR1 and CDR2 sequences are LNHDA and SQIVND (reference sequence). Repertoires were generated with immunoSEQ multiplex PCR, while TCRdb's copy carries only in-frame clones and drops some. The sample includes roughly 60,000 clones, 70% to 90% of them seen just once. Blood got drawn at baseline, again on cycle 4 day 1, and then on cycle 7 day 1. This specimen was CD4+ or CD8+ T cells sorted from blood, taken in a trial of the OX40 agonist ivuxolimab. The genes are TRBV19 and TRBJ1-5; D unclear. The clonotype was recovered from an adult with an advanced solid tumor such as melanoma, head and neck, liver or kidney cancer. CDR3 sequence: CASRPVGEGNQPQHF. Here the CDR3 DNA reads TGTGCCAGTAGGCCTGTGGGCGAGGGCAATCAGCCCCAGCATTTT.